These 23 T cell receptor beta chains came from one sample sequenced in a study of shared clonotypes between healthy human individuals. CD8 cells regarded as naive lacked CD45RO, were positively chosen for CCR7, and omitted terminally differentiated effector memory CD45RA+ cells. The method was immunoSEQ multiplex PCR; TCRdb's version includes in-frame clones alone and lacks a portion of them. The table includes 800,000 to 950,000 clones, roughly 96% detected once. Sequenced material: naive CD8+ T cells sorted from blood. Receptors were obtained from a man aged 30 to 45 in good health.

The V gene is TRBV5-6, the J gene TRBJ2-7, with TRBD2 identical over 14 bases. The germline V gene has CDR1 SGHDT and CDR2 YYEEEE. J lost 4 bases, V lost 4 bases, and 7 bases had no gene match. The CDR3 runs 16 residues. In DNA, the CDR3 is TGTGCCAGCAGCCCCGGGACTAGCGGGAGTCGTTACGAGCAGTACTTC. This translates into CASSPGTSGSRYEQYF.

This chain joins TRBV5-6 and TRBJ2-3; D is perhaps TRBD2 (6 bases). The ends were cut back, 4 bases at V and 2 bases at J, with 11 bases in the middle. The germline gives CDR1 SGHDT, CDR2 YYEEEE. The CDR3 runs 14 residues. The DNA for the CDR3 is TGTGCCAGCAGCCCGGCGGGATCCACAGATACGCAGTATTTT. As protein: CASSPAGSTDTQYF.

This clone was seen only once. The genes are TRBV9 and TRBJ2-2, with a weak D call TRBD1 (6 bases). CDR1 is SGDLS and CDR2 is YYNGEE in the germline V gene. The ends were cut back, 4 bases at V and 0 bases at J, with 16 bases in the middle. The CDR3 contains 17 residues. This CDR3 is CASSTSSTGPNTGELFF. The DNA of the CDR3 is TGTGCCAGCAGCACATCATCGACAGGACCGAACACCGGGGAGCTGTTTTTT.

This clone was seen only a few times. The genes are TRBV9 and TRBJ1-2; tentatively, D is TRBD1 (6 bases). The CDR3 covers 13 residues. Germline V CDR1 and CDR2: SGDLS, YYNGEE. V was trimmed by 3 bases and J by 7 bases, leaving 13 bases between them. CDR3 coding DNA: TGTGCCAGCAGCGGTGGACAGAGCCTTGGCTACACCTTC. Residues: CASSGGQSLGYTF.

The V call is TRBV6-5, the J call TRBJ2-7; 8 nucleotides agree with TRBD2. V shed 4 bases and J 2 bases; nucleotides not matched to a gene: 7. This CDR3 comprises 15 residues. Germline V gene lookup returns CDR1 MNHEY and CDR2 SVGAGI. This CDR3 reads CASSWRLAGPYEQYF. The CDR3 DNA reads TGTGCCAGCAGTTGGAGGCTAGCGGGCCCCTACGAGCAGTACTTC.

The J gene is TRBJ1-2, the V gene TRBV7-9; no reliable D call. The CDR3 runs to 11 residues. Germline-derived CDR1 and CDR2 are SEHNR and FQNEAQ (reference sequence). With 2 bases removed from V and 14 bases from J, the gap between germline ends came to 12 bases. The CDR3 DNA follows: TGTGCCAGCAGCTTAACCTCTCCGGAGACCTTC. It encodes CASSLTSPETF.

The chain links TRBV27 to TRBJ2-3; TRBD2 agrees at 10 bases. Germline CDR1 is MNHEY and CDR2 is SMNVEV (reference sequence). J was trimmed by 4 bases and V by 4 bases; bases with no gene match: 5. The CDR3 has 15 residues. The CDR3 region has the DNA TGTGCCAGCAGTTCTAGCGGGAGCTTTGCAGATACGCAGTATTTT. Translating gives CASSSSGSFADTQYF.

J is TRBJ1-2 and V is TRBV27; D ambiguous. V was cut by 3 bases and J by 0 bases, with 8 bases left in between. The CDR3 extends over 14 amino acids. Germline V gives CDR1 MNHEY, CDR2 SMNVEV (reference sequence). In nucleotides, the CDR3 is TGTGCCAGCAGTTTGCTTCCGGCTAACTATGGCTACACCTTC. Protein sequence: CASSLLPANYGYTF.

The CDR3 sequence is CASSYDLGGLYNEQFF. CDR3 nucleotides: TGTGCCAGCAGTTATGATCTGGGAGGGCTCTACAATGAGCAGTTCTTC. V and J are TRBV6-5 and TRBJ2-1; 7 bases align to TRBD2. CDR1 is MNHEY, CDR2 SVGAGI, per germline. This CDR3 comprises 16 residues. The ends lost 3 bases at V and 3 bases at J; junction bases unmatched: 8.

This rearrangement joins TRBV28 to TRBJ2-3; 10 bases are a match to TRBD2. The CDR3 has 17 residues. Germline lookup yields CDR1 MDHEN and CDR2 SYDVKM. V lost 0 bases to trimming and J lost 6 bases; unmatched junction nucleotides: 9. CDR3 coding DNA: TGTGCCAGCAGTTTATGGGGACAGCGGGAGGGCCGGGATACGCAGTATTTT. It specifies CASSLWGQREGRDTQYF.

The chain employs TRBV6-5 and TRBJ1-5; D gene ambiguous. V was cut by 8 bases and J by 9 bases, with 5 bases left in between. This CDR3 comprises 9 residues. Germline assignment: CDR1 MNHEY and CDR2 SVGAGI. The CDR3 DNA sequence: TGTGCCAGCGGAAGGCCCCAGCATTTT. It translates to CASGRPQHF.

This chain connects TRBV4-1 to TRBJ2-1; D might be TRBD2 (5 bases). The V end was cut by 4 bases, the J end by 4 bases, with 14 bases between. Germline CDR1 reads MGHRA; CDR2 reads YSYEKL. This CDR3 spans 15 amino acids. The CDR3 sequence is CASSPTTLAYNEQFF. The CDR3, as DNA: TGCGCCAGCAGCCCCACGACGCTAGCATACAATGAGCAGTTCTTC.

The chain joins TRBV7-2 to TRBJ2-3; 10 nucleotides line up with TRBD2. Trimming cost V 5 bases and J 5 bases; bases outside gene matches: 13. CDR1 and CDR2 (germline): SGHTA, FQGNSA. This CDR3 region has 17 residues. CDR3 in amino acids: CASSLLLAGEKLDTQYF. The CDR3 coding sequence is TGTGCCAGCAGCCTACTCCTAGCGGGAGAAAAATTAGATACGCAGTATTTT.

As to this clone: Compared with germline, one end of the junction differs, possibly owing to a read error. The chain links TRBV5-1 to TRBJ1-4; D is unresolved. Germline CDR1 reads SGHRS; CDR2 reads YFSETQ. The CDR3 loop spans 13 amino acids. The CDR3 here is CASSLVTSEKLFF. CDR3 DNA: TGCGCCAGCAGCTTGGTCACTAGTGAAAAACTGTTTTTT. Full variable domain (outside the CDR3, taken from reference TRBV5-1 and TRBJ1-4): KAGVTQTPRYLIKTRGQQVTLSCSPISGHRSVSWYQQTPGQGLQFLFEYFSETQRNKGNFPGRFSGRQFSNSRSEMNVSTLELGDSALYLCASSLVTSEKLFFGSGTQLSVL.

The chain recombines TRBV6-4 with TRBJ1-3; the D is unclear. Per germline, CDR1 MRHNA and CDR2 SNTAGT. V was trimmed by 0 bases and J by 0 bases, leaving 3 bases between them. The CDR3 spans 14 residues. The CDR3 DNA reads as TGTGCCAGCAGTGACTCGAACTCTGGAAACACCATATATTTT. As protein: CASSDSNSGNTIYF.

The V gene is TRBV4-3, the J gene TRBJ2-5, with 9 bases lining up with TRBD1. With V trimmed by 2 bases and J by 3 bases, 7 bases remained unmatched. The germline CDR1 and CDR2 sequences are LGHNA and YSLEER. The CDR3 contains 16 residues. CDR3 region: CASSQNAGQGEETQYF. The CDR3 nucleotides are TGCGCCAGCAGCCAAAATGCGGGACAGGGTGAAGAGACCCAGTACTTC.

This chain connects TRBV7-9 to TRBJ2-5; perhaps TRBD2 as D (6 bases). CDR3 length: 15 amino acids. The V gene lost 1 base and the J gene lost 4 bases, with 13 bases spanning the gap. Per germline, CDR1 SEHNR and CDR2 FQNEAQ (reference sequence). CDR3 DNA sequence: TGTGCCAGCAGCTTAGTGCAGGGAGGAGGAGAGACCCAGTACTTC. As protein: CASSLVQGGGETQYF.

This chain links TRBV28 with TRBJ2-2, with D possibly being TRBD2 (5 bases). The V end was cut by 3 bases, the J end by 1 base, with 12 bases between. There are 16 residues in the CDR3. Germline CDR1 is MDHEN and CDR2 is SYDVKM. The CDR3 loop is CASSLETSENTGELFF. The CDR3 DNA follows: TGTGCCAGCAGTTTGGAAACTAGTGAGAACACCGGGGAGCTGTTTTTT.

Points on this clone: The identical CDR3 is also encoded by other nucleotide sequences in the sample. The genes are TRBV6-5 and TRBJ1-5; D remains ambiguous. The V end was cut by 0 bases, the J end by 7 bases, with 7 bases between. The CDR3 consists of 13 residues. In germline, CDR1 is MNHEY, CDR2 SVGAGI. CDR3 region: CASSYSINQPQHF. In DNA, the CDR3 is TGTGCCAGCAGTTACTCGATTAACCAGCCCCAGCATTTT.

This clone occurred once. The rearrangement joins TRBV7-2 to TRBJ2-1; D might be TRBD2 (7 bases). The ends were cut back, 5 bases at V and 10 bases at J, with 18 bases in the middle. There are 14 residues in the CDR3. CDR1 SGHTA and CDR2 FQGNSA come from the germline V gene. This CDR3 is CASSPIRGGEEQFF. CDR3 bases: TGTGCCAGCAGCCCAATCCGAGGGGGGGAAGAGCAGTTCTTC.

This clone has only one observation. Other DNA sequences from this sample encode an identical CDR3 as well. This chain links TRBV15 with TRBJ2-7, with 7 bases aligning to TRBD1. The CDR3 loop spans 13 amino acids. V trimming: 5 bases; J trimming: 1 base; junction bases outside the gene matches: 2. Germline CDR1 and CDR2: LNHNV and YYDKDF (reference sequence). DNA for the CDR3: TGTGCCACCAGCCGGGACAGATCCTACGAGCAGTACTTC. Protein sequence: CATSRDRSYEQYF.

With respect to this clone: In the same sample, other DNA sequences code for this CDR3. V is TRBV7-9 and J is TRBJ2-1; D not resolved. Trimming stripped 6 bases from V and 5 bases from J, with 5 bases between. There are 11 residues in the CDR3. Germline loops: CDR1 SEHNR, CDR2 FQNEAQ (reference sequence). The CDR3 DNA reads TGTGCCAGCAGTGGGGACAATGAGCAGTTCTTC. Translated: CASSGDNEQFF.

This clone was observed a single time. The chain uses TRBV15 and TRBJ2-1; TRBD2 matches 8 bases. The CDR3 contains 16 residues. The V and J ends lost 5 bases and 2 bases, in that order; junction bases with no gene match: 8. Germline V CDR1 and CDR2: LNHNV, YYDKDF (reference sequence). The CDR3 sequence is CATSATSVLTYNEQFF. The CDR3, as DNA: TGTGCCACCAGCGCGACTAGCGTTTTGACCTACAATGAGCAGTTCTTC.